Following are 29 T cell receptor beta chains from one sample sequenced in a study of tumor and adjacent non-tumor tissue in lung cancer. No cell sorting was done before RNA was extracted from the tissue. Distant lung tissue was collected more than 3 cm away from the tumor edge. The library came from three nested PCR rounds adapted from ARM-PCR protocols. TCRdb redid the calling of the multiplex PCR reads with MiXCR, one entry per CDR3 protein. Seen here are almost 75,000 distinct CDR3 sequences, approximately 71% observed once, and the top ten hold around a quarter. Sample: distant non-tumor lung tissue. The receptors derive from a woman in her fifties or sixties with non-small cell lung cancer.

This clonotype was seen ten or more times. V gene TRBV4-3 combines with J gene TRBJ2-6; 10 nucleotides align to TRBD1. With 1 base clipped from V and 3 bases from J, the junction kept 6 bases outside the gene matches. CDR1 LGHNA and CDR2 YSLEER come from the germline V gene. The length of the CDR3 is 18 residues. The CDR3 coding sequence is TGCGCCAGCAGCCAAGCTGAGACAGGGGGCGATGGGGCCAACGTCCTGACTTTC. Translated: CASSQAETGGDGANVLTF.

This clonotype is a singleton in its sample. Since the CDR3 does not end with the conserved phenylalanine or tryptophan, this likely comes from a read error. This chain joins TRBV6-6 and TRBJ2-3; 9 bases are shared with TRBD1. The CDR3 runs 16 residues. Germline V gives CDR1 MNHNY, CDR2 SVGAGI (reference sequence). The CDR3 spells CTSSDTTTGGEDTQYL. In DNA, the CDR3 is TGTACCAGCAGTGACACCACCACAGGGGGCGAAGATACGCAGTATTTG.

The V gene is TRBV28, the J gene TRBJ2-3, with 7 bases fitting TRBD2. Looked up from germline, CDR1 is MDHEN and CDR2 is SYDVKM. The junction had 20 bases not matched to a gene; V was cut back by 7 bases and J by 4 bases. There are 18 residues in the CDR3. CDR3 sequence reads: CASNTRLAGYKEADTQYF. CDR3 nucleotide sequence: TGTGCCAGCAATACCAGACTAGCAGGATATAAAGAGGCAGATACGCAGTATTTT.

This clonotype has a count of ten or more. The chain joins TRBV10-3 to TRBJ1-1; the D is unclear. The V end lost 2 bases, the J end lost 0 bases, and 13 bases lay between the germline ends. Germline V gene sequence: CDR1 ENHRY, CDR2 SYGVKD. This CDR3 has 16 residues. CDR3 in amino acids: CAISEGGLKMNTEAFF. CDR3 DNA sequence: TGTGCCATCAGTGAGGGAGGGTTGAAAATGAACACTGAAGCTTTCTTT.

To note about this clonotype: The junction differs from germline at one of its ends, possibly a read error. The V gene is TRBV29-1, the J gene TRBJ1-3, with D uncertain. The CDR3 has 13 amino acids. Germline V gives CDR1 SQVTM, CDR2 ANQGSEA. CDR3: CSVCTDSGNSIYF. The DNA for the CDR3 is TGCAGCGTTTGTACTGACTCTGGAAACAGCATATATTTT.

A note on this clonotype: A junction boundary mismatches the germline segment, possibly from a read error. V is TRBV11-2 and J is TRBJ1-5; D uncertain. CDR1 and CDR2 (germline): SGHAT, FQNNGV. CDR3 length equals 15 residues. CDR3 nucleotides: TGTGCCGGCAGCTTAGGGCGCCGAGGCAATCAGCCCCGGCATTTT. This codes for CAGSLGRRGNQPRHF.

In this sample, this clonotype turned up once. A much more abundant neighbour one base away suggests this may be a read error. This chain links TRBV20-1 with TRBJ2-1, with D possibly TRBD2 on 5 matching bases. The germline V gene has CDR1 DFQATT and CDR2 SNEGSKA (reference sequence). This CDR3 is built from 15 residues. V lost 8 bases to trimming and J lost 1 base, with 18 bases between them. In nucleotides, the CDR3 is TGCAGTTACAGAGAACTAGGGATGTCCTACAATGAGCAGTTCTTC. Translating gives CSYRELGMSYNEQFF.

Note on this clonotype: The junction departs from the called germline gene at one end, perhaps through a read error. This rearrangement joins TRBV29-1 to TRBJ2-1; the match to TRBD2 covers 9 bases. The germline gives CDR1 SQVTM, CDR2 ANQGSEA. This CDR3 is 12 amino acids long. CDR3 protein: CSGAGGRNEQLF. The CDR3 DNA reads as TGCAGCGGAGCGGGAGGACGCAATGAGCAGCTCTTC.

For this clonotype: A much larger clone lies a single base off, so this may be a read error. V is TRBV4-1 and J is TRBJ1-2, with 8 bases fitting TRBD1. The J segment lost 7 bases and the V segment lost 3 bases, leaving 16 bases of the junction unmatched. Germline-derived CDR1 and CDR2 are MGHRA and YSYEKL. The CDR3 loop spans 17 amino acids. The CDR3 reads CASSHSRSWTGYPGYTF. The CDR3 nucleotides are TGCGCCAGCAGCCATTCACGTTCCTGGACAGGGTATCCTGGCTACACCTTC.

This clonotype appeared a single time. Germline and junction disagree at one end, which may indicate a read error. The chain carries TRBV20-1 and TRBJ1-5; TRBD1 aligns across 7 bases. The CDR3 is 12 residues long. Germline V CDR1 and CDR2: DFQATT, SNEGSKA (reference sequence). The CDR3: CNARQGNQPQHF. The CDR3, as DNA: TGCAATGCTAGACAGGGAAACCAGCCCCAGCACTTT.

The gene calls are TRBV29-1 and TRBJ2-5; the match to TRBD2 covers 9 bases. From germline, CDR1 is SQVTM and CDR2 ANQGSEA. The CDR3 consists of 16 residues. The CDR3 sequence: CGASVNSGRVVETQYF. Here the CDR3 DNA reads TGCGGCGCTTCGGTCAATAGCGGGAGAGTTGTGGAGACCCAGTACTTC.

The rearrangement links TRBV5-1 to TRBJ2-2; 7 bases agree with TRBD2. Germline V gene sequence: CDR1 SGHRS, CDR2 YFSETQ. This CDR3 is built from 15 residues. V was clipped by 4 bases and J by 4 bases; unmatched bases: 7. The chain's CDR3 is CASSGGVSPTGELFF. CDR3 in DNA: TGCGCCAGCAGCGGGGGGGTTAGCCCCACCGGGGAGCTGTTTTTT. The full variable domain, rest sourced from reference TRBV5-1 and TRBJ2-2, is KAGVTQTPRYLIKTRGQQVTLSCSPISGHRSVSWYQQTPGQGLQFLFEYFSETQRNKGNFPGRFSGRQFSNSRSEMNVSTLELGDSALYLCASSGGVSPTGELFFGEGSRLTVL.

Worth noting for this clonotype: A junction boundary mismatches the germline segment, possibly from a read error. The CDR3 coding sequence is TGTGCCAGCAGCTTAGTTAAGGGGCTAGCCTCCACAGTTACGCAGTATTTT. Amino acid sequence: CASSLVKGLASTVTQYF. The rearrangement joins TRBV11-2 to TRBJ2-3; the D gene could be TRBD1 or TRBD2 (5 bases each). CDR1 and CDR2 (germline): SGHAT, FQNNGV. There are 17 residues in the CDR3.

The chain recombines TRBV7-8 with TRBJ2-5; D is ambiguous. Per germline, CDR1 SGHVS and CDR2 FQNEAQ. The V gene lost 5 bases and the J gene lost 7 bases, with 11 bases spanning the gap. This CDR3 is built from 12 residues. CDR3 DNA: TGTGCCAGCAGCCTAGGGTCTGTGACCCAGTACTTC. The encoded protein is CASSLGSVTQYF.

This clonotype has a count of ten or more. The rearrangement uses TRBV6-2 or TRBV6-3 and TRBJ2-7, with a tentative D call TRBD2 (6 bases). Trimming pared 2 bases from V and 10 bases from J, leaving 12 bases between. CDR1 MNHEY and CDR2 SVGEGT come from the germline V gene. This CDR3 comprises 12 residues. The DNA for the CDR3 is TGTGCCAGCAGTTACGGGCCGGAGGGTCAGTACTTC. Translation: CASSYGPEGQYF.

With respect to this clonotype: Compared with germline, one end of the junction differs, possibly owing to a read error. The CDR3 sequence is CSVYRINEQFF. DNA of the CDR3: TGCAGTGTTTACAGAATCAATGAGCAATTCTTC. This rearrangement joins TRBV20-1 to TRBJ2-1; unclear D gene. The CDR3 length is 11 residues. CDR1 DFQATT and CDR2 SNEGSKA come from the germline V gene (reference sequence).

This clonotype was found a few times. This sequence joins TRBV7-9 and TRBJ2-2; 14 bases agree with TRBD2. The germline V gene encodes CDR1 SEHNR and CDR2 FQNEAQ (reference sequence). The CDR3 runs to 16 residues. Written as DNA, the CDR3 is TGTGCTACGGCGGGACTAGCGGGAGCGAACACCGGGGAGCTGTTTTTT. As protein: CATAGLAGANTGELFF. Looking up the rest from reference TRBV7-9 and TRBJ2-2 gives the full variable domain: DTGVSQNPRHKITKRGQNVTFRCDPISEHNRLYWYRQTLGQGPEFLTYFQNEAQLEKSRLLSDRFSAERPKGSFSTLEIQRTEQGDSAMYLCATAGLAGANTGELFFGEGSRLTVL.

The chain joins TRBV7-9 to TRBJ1-4, with 8 bases identical to TRBD1. V lost 10 bases to trimming and J lost 0 bases; unmatched junction nucleotides: 13. CDR3 length: 17 amino acids. CDR1 is SEHNR, CDR2 FQNEAQ, per germline (reference sequence). CDR3 nucleotide sequence: TGTGCCAACAGAGTCGGGACAGGTCGATCAACTAATGAAAAACTGTTTTTT. It encodes CANRVGTGRSTNEKLFF.

This clonotype was found many times. The CDR3 loop reads CSARLAGGYNEQFF. The DNA of the CDR3 is TGCAGTGCTAGGCTAGCGGGAGGCTACAATGAGCAGTTCTTC. The V gene is TRBV20-1, the J gene TRBJ2-1, with TRBD2 matching 11 bases. This CDR3 is built from 14 residues. Germline trimming cut 3 bases from V and 3 bases from J; bases unmatched to any gene: 1. The germline gives CDR1 DFQATT, CDR2 SNEGSKA (reference sequence).

As to this clonotype: No conserved phenylalanine or tryptophan ends this CDR3, so it is likely a read error. The chain recombines TRBV11-2 with TRBJ2-3; 7 nucleotides agree with TRBD2. CDR1 is SGHAT, CDR2 FQNNGV, per germline. This CDR3 is built from 17 residues. The CDR3 nucleotides are TGTGCCAGTAGCCTCGCCCCGGGACTACCAACCTCAGATATGCAGTATTTA. Translated: CASSLAPGLPTSDMQYL.

Comment on this clonotype: Likely a read error: the CDR3 ends without its conserved phenylalanine or tryptophan. The J gene is TRBJ2-3, the V gene TRBV11-1; D call uncertain. Trimming left V 0 bases short and J 5 bases short, with 9 bases between. The germline V gene has CDR1 SGHAT and CDR2 FQDESV (reference sequence). The CDR3 consists of 14 residues. Here the CDR3 DNA reads TGTGCCAGCAGCTTAGCGACCGAGATAGATACGCAGTATTCT. Residues: CASSLATEIDTQYS.

The genes are TRBV28 and TRBJ1-4; D remains unclear. Germline assignment: CDR1 MDHEN and CDR2 SYDVKM. V was cut by 3 bases and J by 0 bases, with 11 bases left in between. The CDR3 covers 16 residues. The CDR3 protein is CASSFEGVATNEKLFF. CDR3 bases: TGTGCCAGCAGTTTTGAGGGAGTTGCAACTAATGAAAAACTGTTTTTT. Filled out from reference TRBV28 and TRBJ1-4, the complete variable domain reads DVKVTQSSRYLVKRTGEKVFLECVQDMDHENMFWYRQDPGLGLRLIYFSYDVKMKEKGDIPEGYSVSREKKERFSLILESASTNQTSMYLCASSFEGVATNEKLFFGSGTQLSVL.

The V and J genes are TRBV5-5 and TRBJ2-5, with D possibly TRBD2 on 6 matching bases. CDR3 length: 14 amino acids. The ends were cut back, 4 bases at V and 2 bases at J, with 12 bases in the middle. CDR1 and CDR2 from the germline V gene are SGHKS and YYEKEE (reference sequence). The CDR3: CASSPVGGQETQYF. The DNA for the CDR3 is TGTGCCAGCAGCCCTGTCGGGGGTCAAGAGACCCAGTACTTC.

The chain has TRBV4-1 and TRBJ2-3; D unresolved. Trimming took 11 bases from V and 11 from J, leaving 26 bases between them. Germline V gene lookup returns CDR1 MGHRA and CDR2 YSYEKL. This CDR3 is 14 amino acids long. The CDR3 sequence: CAGSQDASGRGQYF. The CDR3 region has the DNA TGCGCCGGTAGCCAAGATGCGAGTGGCCGTGGGCAGTATTTT.

A note on this clonotype: The junction differs from germline at one of its ends, possibly a read error. The chain joins TRBV7-9 to TRBJ2-1; 9 bases line up with TRBD2. Germline CDR1 is SEHNR and CDR2 is FQNEAQ (reference sequence). There are 14 residues in the CDR3. Here the CDR3 reads CAGSLGTSFDEQFF. The CDR3 bases are TGTGCCGGCAGCTTAGGGACTAGCTTCGATGAGCAGTTCTTC.

CDR3 loop: CARGDPTQYF. The CDR3 nucleotides read TGTGCCAGGGGGGACCCGACTCAGTACTTC. The chain employs TRBV11-2 and TRBJ2-5; D is perhaps TRBD1 or TRBD2 (5 bases each). Per germline, CDR1 SGHAT and CDR2 FQNNGV. Deletions cut 9 bases from V and 11 bases from J, with 13 bases between. This CDR3 is 10 amino acids long.

Ten or more counts support this clonotype. The V call is TRBV6-6, the J call TRBJ2-2; D not resolved. Trimming left V 4 bases short and J 0 bases short, with 12 bases between. Looked up from germline, CDR1 is MNHNY and CDR2 is SVGAGI (reference sequence). The CDR3 covers 16 residues. The CDR3 sequence: CASSWGPDANTGELFF. CDR3 in DNA: TGTGCCAGCAGTTGGGGTCCAGACGCGAACACCGGGGAGCTGTTTTTT.

In regard to this clonotype: One end of the junction does not line up with germline, which may come from a read error. J is TRBJ1-3 and V is TRBV29-1; D perhaps matches TRBD1 (5 bases). Germline CDR1 reads SQVTM; CDR2 reads ANQGSEA. The CDR3 runs to 14 residues. CDR3: CSVQVGESGNTIYF. CDR3 sequence (DNA): TGCAGCGTACAGGTGGGGGAATCTGGAAACACTATATATTTT.

Comments on this clonotype: One junction end does not reproduce the germline sequence, and a read error may be involved. The chain employs TRBV4-3 and TRBJ1-1; D not certain. The CDR3 is 16 amino acids. CDR1 and CDR2 from the germline V gene are LGHNA and YSLEER. The CDR3 region has the DNA TGCGCCAGCAGCCAAGATCTTCCAGTCATGAACAATGAAGCTGTCTTT. It is translated as CASSQDLPVMNNEAVF.